The rows below give T cell receptor beta chains drawn from one sample of a study of blood T cell repertoires in COVID-19. Libraries were prepared by immunoSEQ multiplex PCR; TCRdb keeps only in-frame clonotypes and omits some of them. Found here are 200,000 to 300,000 clones, around 87% of them singletons; the top ten hold approximately 1.5%. Material for sequencing was peripheral blood. Receptor source: a woman between 40 and 55 years old who had recovered from COVID-19. CDR3s include the opening cysteine and the closing phenylalanine or tryptophan. A D gene is named only where the DNA matches it firmly. The size of a clone is reported for some rows only, either as once, few or many, or as a class for expanded clones.

V: TRBV15; J: TRBJ1-1; size: NA; D: NA; CDR3: CATKSLGSDTEAFF; DNA: TGTGCCACGAAATCCCTGGGGAGCGACACTGAAGCTTTCTTT
V: TRBV5-1; J: TRBJ2-5; size: NA; D: TRBD1; CDR3: CASSLMTGEETQYF; DNA: TGCGCCAGCAGCTTGATGACAGGGGAAGAGACCCAGTACTTC
V: TRBV27; J: TRBJ2-3; size: NA; D: TRBD2; CDR3: CASSWTSGSIPTDTQYF; DNA: TGTGCCAGCAGTTGGACTAGCGGGTCGATTCCCACAGATACGCAGTATTTT
V: TRBV18; J: TRBJ1-3; size: once; D: TRBD1; CDR3: CASSGQGMAGNTIYF; DNA: TGTGCCAGCTCCGGACAGGGGATGGCTGGAAACACCATATATTTT
V: TRBV11-3; J: TRBJ2-2; size: NA; D: NA; CDR3: CASSLGVGGELFF; DNA: TGTGCCAGCAGCTTAGGAGTTGGCGGGGAGCTGTTTTTT
V: TRBV10-3; J: TRBJ1-2; size: NA; D: TRBD1; CDR3: CAITPGTGVRGSRGYTF; DNA: TGTGCCATCACCCCCGGGACAGGGGTAAGAGGGTCAAGAGGCTACACCTTC
V: TRBV7-8; J: TRBJ2-1; size: NA; D: TRBD1; CDR3: CASSLGQGARYNEQFF; DNA: TGTGCCAGCAGCTTAGGACAGGGGGCGAGGTACAATGAGCAGTTCTTC
V: TRBV15; J: TRBJ2-5; size: NA; D: TRBD1; CDR3: CATSRDRDRGETQYF; DNA: TGTGCCACCAGCAGGGACCGGGACAGGGGAGAGACCCAGTACTTC
V: TRBV6-5; J: TRBJ2-5; size: NA; D: NA; CDR3: CASRRGRPGETQYF; DNA: TGTGCCAGCAGGCGGGGTAGGCCGGGGGAGACCCAGTACTTC
V: TRBV27; J: TRBJ2-3; size: NA; D: TRBD1; CDR3: CASSDRDPRGTDTQYF; DNA: TGTGCCAGCAGCGACAGGGACCCCCGGGGTACAGATACGCAGTATTTT
V: TRBV20-1; J: TRBJ2-3; size: NA; D: TRBD2; CDR3: CSASRAGRDLDTQYF; DNA: TGCAGTGCTAGTCGAGCGGGGCGGGACCTAGATACGCAGTATTTT
V: TRBV23-1; J: TRBJ2-6; size: NA; D: NA; CDR3: CASSLTGPAGANVLTF; DNA: TGCGCCAGCAGCCTAACAGGACCGGCCGGGGCCAACGTCCTGACTTTC
V: TRBV9; J: TRBJ1-1; size: NA; D: TRBD1; CDR3: CASSGTGGLMAEAFF; DNA: TGTGCCAGCAGCGGGACAGGGGGATTAATGGCTGAAGCTTTCTTT
V: TRBV7-9; J: TRBJ1-1; size: few; D: TRBD1; CDR3: CASSVPGQGTGTEAFF; DNA: TGTGCCAGCAGCGTCCCGGGACAGGGTACGGGTACTGAAGCTTTCTTT
V: TRBV4-1; J: TRBJ1-1; size: NA; D: NA; CDR3: CASSQFGQENTEAFF; DNA: TGCGCCAGCAGCCAATTCGGACAAGAGAACACTGAAGCTTTCTTT
V: TRBV18; J: TRBJ1-1; size: NA; D: TRBD1; CDR3: CASSLTGEDTEAFF; DNA: TGTGCCAGCTCACTGACAGGGGAGGACACTGAAGCTTTCTTT
V: TRBV7-8; J: TRBJ2-7; size: NA; D: NA; CDR3: CASSLVQGGVYEQYF; DNA: TGTGCCAGCAGCTTAGTGCAGGGGGGTGTCTACGAGCAGTACTTC
V: TRBV29-1; J: TRBJ1-1; size: NA; D: TRBD1; CDR3: CSDLGQGATEAFF; DNA: TGCAGCGATTTGGGACAGGGGGCTACTGAAGCTTTCTTT
V: TRBV6-1; J: TRBJ2-4; size: NA; D: TRBD1; CDR3: CASSLVKGQKNIQYF; DNA: TGTGCCAGCAGCCTCGTGAAGGGACAGAAAAACATTCAGTACTTC
V: TRBV19; J: TRBJ2-1; size: once; D: TRBD2; CDR3: CASSINPAGGFNEQFF; DNA: TGTGCCAGTAGTATTAATCCAGCGGGGGGGTTCAATGAGCAGTTCTTC
V: TRBV19; J: TRBJ1-2; size: NA; D: TRBD1; CDR3: CATEDRNYGYTF; DNA: TGTGCCACCGAGGACAGGAACTATGGCTACACCTTC
V: TRBV18; J: TRBJ1-2; size: once; D: NA; CDR3: CASSPVFQGFGYTF; DNA: TGTGCCAGCTCACCGGTCTTTCAGGGCTTTGGCTACACCTTC
V: TRBV7-9; J: TRBJ1-2; size: NA; D: TRBD1; CDR3: CASSGPRQGAPGYTF; DNA: TGTGCCAGCAGCGGACCTCGACAGGGGGCCCCCGGCTACACCTTC
V: TRBV5-6; J: TRBJ1-1; size: NA; D: NA; CDR3: CASSLVAGEAFF; DNA: TGTGCCAGCAGCTTGGTAGCGGGCGAGGCTTTCTTT
V: TRBV9; J: TRBJ2-1; size: NA; D: TRBD2; CDR3: CASSVGASGGRYNEQFF; DNA: TGTGCCAGCAGCGTAGGGGCCAGCGGGGGGCGATACAATGAGCAGTTCTTC
V: TRBV10-3; J: TRBJ1-5; size: NA; D: NA; CDR3: CAISVLGVGQPQHF; DNA: TGTGCCATCAGTGTGCTAGGGGTTGGTCAGCCCCAGCATTTT
V: TRBV6-5; J: TRBJ1-6; size: NA; D: NA; CDR3: CASSYSGRGEGSPLHF; DNA: TGTGCCAGCAGTTACTCTGGGAGGGGCGAGGGCTCACCCCTCCACTTT
V: TRBV19; J: TRBJ1-2; size: once; D: TRBD1; CDR3: CASSMVGGGAYGYTF; DNA: TGTGCCAGTAGTATGGTTGGAGGGGGCGCCTATGGCTACACCTTC
V: TRBV6-5; J: TRBJ2-1; size: NA; D: NA; CDR3: CASSYSAHNEQFF; DNA: TGTGCCAGCAGTTATAGCGCTCACAATGAGCAGTTCTTC
V: TRBV27; J: TRBJ2-3; size: NA; D: NA; CDR3: CASSLSGVMLDTQYF; DNA: TGTGCCAGCAGTTTATCGGGAGTTATGTTGGATACGCAGTATTTT
V: TRBV7-2; J: TRBJ1-2; size: NA; D: TRBD1; CDR3: CASSPVDRAWNGYTF; DNA: TGTGCCAGCAGCCCCGTGGACAGGGCGTGGAATGGCTACACCTTC
V: TRBV18; J: TRBJ1-2; size: few; D: TRBD1; CDR3: CASSAGQGSAGYTF; DNA: TGTGCCAGCTCGGCGGGACAGGGTTCCGCTGGCTACACCTTC
V: TRBV28; J: TRBJ1-1; size: NA; D: NA; CDR3: CASSLVGGKGAFF; DNA: TGTGCCAGCAGTTTAGTCGGGGGGAAGGGAGCTTTCTTT
V: TRBV9; J: TRBJ1-6; size: few; D: NA; CDR3: CASSVAPQGGSPPLHF; DNA: TGTGCCAGCAGCGTAGCCCCTCAGGGTGGTTCTCCACCCCTCCACTTT
V: TRBV10-1; J: TRBJ2-3; size: once; D: NA; CDR3: CASSVTGLTDTQYF; DNA: TGCGCCAGCAGTGTTACAGGCCTCACAGATACGCAGTATTTT
V: TRBV4-2; J: TRBJ1-1; size: NA; D: NA; CDR3: CASSQELGGGPEAFF; DNA: TGTGCCAGCAGCCAGGAACTAGGGGGGGGTCCTGAAGCTTTCTTT
V: TRBV30; J: TRBJ1-6; size: NA; D: NA; CDR3: CAWSVHGGSPLHF; DNA: TGTGCCTGGAGTGTACACGGGGGTTCACCCCTCCACTTT
V: TRBV7-2; J: TRBJ2-1; size: NA; D: TRBD2; CDR3: CASSTPRRGGADEQFF; DNA: TGTGCCAGCAGCACCCCCCGGCGGGGGGGCGCCGATGAGCAGTTCTTC
V: TRBV5-1; J: TRBJ2-5; size: NA; D: NA; CDR3: CASRAGPGETQYF; DNA: TGCGCCAGCCGTGCGGGCCCGGGGGAGACCCAGTACTTC
V: TRBV9; J: TRBJ1-2; size: NA; D: NA; CDR3: CASSNPGGATNYGYTF; DNA: TGTGCCAGCAGCAACCCCGGGGGGGCGACTAACTATGGCTACACCTTC
V: TRBV6-5; J: TRBJ1-2; size: NA; D: NA; CDR3: CASSYLQANHGYTF; DNA: TGTGCCAGCAGTTACTTGCAGGCTAACCATGGCTACACCTTC
V: TRBV12-3/TRBV12-4; J: TRBJ2-7; size: NA; D: TRBD1; CDR3: CASGQGPSDEQYF; DNA: TGTGCCTCGGGACAGGGGCCCTCGGACGAGCAGTACTTC
V: TRBV7-8; J: TRBJ2-7; size: NA; D: NA; CDR3: CASSLALNRYEQYF; DNA: TGTGCCAGCAGCTTAGCCCTTAATCGCTACGAGCAGTACTTC
V: TRBV5-4; J: TRBJ2-1; size: NA; D: TRBD2; CDR3: CASSLAETGGTFRNEQFF; DNA: TGTGCCAGCAGCTTGGCCGAAACGGGGGGGACTTTCCGTAATGAGCAGTTCTTC
V: TRBV5-6; J: TRBJ2-5; size: few; D: NA; CDR3: CASSTRQLQETQYF; DNA: TGTGCCAGCAGCACCCGACAGTTACAAGAGACCCAGTACTTC
V: TRBV5-1; J: TRBJ2-6; size: NA; D: NA; CDR3: CASIGGGSGANVLTF; DNA: TGCGCCAGCATCGGGGGTGGGTCTGGGGCCAACGTCCTGACTTTC
V: TRBV3-1/TRBV3-2; J: TRBJ1-2; size: many; D: NA; CDR3: CASSQYQDTYGYTF; DNA: TGTGCCAGCAGCCAATACCAGGATACCTATGGCTACACCTTC
V: TRBV4-3; J: TRBJ2-7; size: NA; D: TRBD1; CDR3: CASSQDWTGGYEQYF; DNA: TGCGCCAGCAGCCAAGATTGGACAGGGGGCTACGAGCAGTACTTC
V: TRBV29-1; J: TRBJ2-1; size: NA; D: TRBD2; CDR3: CSVAGTSGGEYNEQFF; DNA: TGCAGCGTTGCGGGTACTAGCGGGGGGGAATACAATGAGCAGTTCTTC
V: TRBV5-4; J: TRBJ2-7; size: NA; D: TRBD2; CDR3: CASRSGTSGGQGQYF; DNA: TGTGCCAGCAGGTCCGGGACTAGCGGGGGGCAAGGGCAGTACTTC